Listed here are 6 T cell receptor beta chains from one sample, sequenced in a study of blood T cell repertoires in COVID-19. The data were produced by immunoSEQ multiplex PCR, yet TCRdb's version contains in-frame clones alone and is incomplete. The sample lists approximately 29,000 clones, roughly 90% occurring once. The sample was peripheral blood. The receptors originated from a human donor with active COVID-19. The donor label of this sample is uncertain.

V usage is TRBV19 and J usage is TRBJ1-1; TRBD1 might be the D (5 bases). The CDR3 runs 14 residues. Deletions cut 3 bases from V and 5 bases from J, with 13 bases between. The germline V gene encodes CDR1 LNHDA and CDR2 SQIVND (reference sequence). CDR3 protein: CASSIGGGRTEAFF. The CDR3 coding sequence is TGTGCCAGTAGTATCGGGGGGGGTAGGACTGAAGCTTTCTTT.

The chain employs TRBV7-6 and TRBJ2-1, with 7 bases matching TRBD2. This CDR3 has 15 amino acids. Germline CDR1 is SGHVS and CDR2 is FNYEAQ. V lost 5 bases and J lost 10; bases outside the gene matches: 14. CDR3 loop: CASSPSGDPLREQFF. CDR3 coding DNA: TGTGCCAGCAGCCCCAGCGGGGACCCCCTCAGGGAGCAGTTCTTC. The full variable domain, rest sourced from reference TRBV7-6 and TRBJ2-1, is GAGVSQSPRYKVTKRGQDVALRCDPISGHVSLYWYRQALGQGPEFLTYFNYEAQQDKSGLPNDRFSAERPEGSISTLTIQRTEQRDSAMYRCASSPSGDPLREQFFGPGTRLTVL.

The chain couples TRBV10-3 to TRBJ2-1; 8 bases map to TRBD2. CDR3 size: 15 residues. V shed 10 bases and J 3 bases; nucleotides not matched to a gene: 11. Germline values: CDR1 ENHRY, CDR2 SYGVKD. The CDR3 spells CATRGAGDNYNEQFF. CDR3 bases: TGTGCCACCCGAGGAGCGGGGGATAACTACAATGAGCAGTTCTTC.

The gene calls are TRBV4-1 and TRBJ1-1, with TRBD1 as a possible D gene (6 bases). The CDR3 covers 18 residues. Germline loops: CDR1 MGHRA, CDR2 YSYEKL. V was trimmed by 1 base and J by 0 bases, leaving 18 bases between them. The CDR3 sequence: CASSQAARATGLNTEAFF. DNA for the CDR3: TGCGCCAGCAGCCAAGCCGCGCGGGCGACAGGACTGAACACTGAAGCTTTCTTT.

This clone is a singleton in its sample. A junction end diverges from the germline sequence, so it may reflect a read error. This CDR3 is CASSLAIQHYEQYF. In DNA form, the CDR3 reads TGTGCTAGCAGCTTAGCGATACAGCACTACGAGCAGTACTTC. This chain joins TRBV7-7 and TRBJ2-7, with D tentatively TRBD2 (5 bases). CDR3 length: 14 residues. Germline assignment: CDR1 SSHAT and CDR2 FNYEAQ (reference sequence).

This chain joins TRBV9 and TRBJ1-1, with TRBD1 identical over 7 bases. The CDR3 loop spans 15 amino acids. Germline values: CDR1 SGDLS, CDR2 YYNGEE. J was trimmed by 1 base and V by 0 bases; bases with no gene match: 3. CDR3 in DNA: TGTGCCAGCAGCGTAGCCCCAGGGGGGAACACTGAAGCTTTCTTT. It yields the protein CASSVAPGGNTEAFF.